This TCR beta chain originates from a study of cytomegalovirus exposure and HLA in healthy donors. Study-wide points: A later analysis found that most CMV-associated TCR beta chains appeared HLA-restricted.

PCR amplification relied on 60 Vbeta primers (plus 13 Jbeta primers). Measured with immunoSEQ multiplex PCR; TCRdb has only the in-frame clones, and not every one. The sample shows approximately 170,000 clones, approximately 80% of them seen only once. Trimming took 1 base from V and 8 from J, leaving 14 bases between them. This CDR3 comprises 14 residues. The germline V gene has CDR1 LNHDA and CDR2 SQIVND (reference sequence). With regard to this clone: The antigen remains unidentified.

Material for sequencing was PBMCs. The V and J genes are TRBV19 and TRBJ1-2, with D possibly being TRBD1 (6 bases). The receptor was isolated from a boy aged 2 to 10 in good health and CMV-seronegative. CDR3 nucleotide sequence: TGTGCCAGTAGTATAGCCACAGGGAGAATAGGCTACACCTTC. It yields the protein CASSIATGRIGYTF. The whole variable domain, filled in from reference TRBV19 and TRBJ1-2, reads DGGITQSPKYLFRKEGQNVTLSCEQNLNHDAMYWYRQDPGQGLRLIYYSQIVNDFQKGDIAEGYSVSREKKESFPLTVTSAQKNPTAFYLCASSIATGRIGYTFGSGTRLTVV.